This T cell receptor (beta chain) was documented in a study of cytomegalovirus exposure and HLA in healthy donors. PCR used 60 Vbeta primers and 13 Jbeta primers. The table came from immunoSEQ multiplex PCR; TCRdb's copy has only in-frame clones and leaves some out. Of roughly 120,000 clones in the sample, more than 8% were seen once. The CDR3 is 15 amino acids. From germline, CDR1 is SGHVS and CDR2 FNYEAQ. The J segment lost 0 bases and the V segment lost 5 bases, leaving 4 bases of the junction unmatched. With regard to this clone: The target antigen is unknown.

Study-wide results and caveats: There were some public TCRs occurring in many donors, but most TCR sequences were rare. For presence/absence analyses, sequencing depth was assumed to be roughly uniform across donors. Another analysis was done later, and it associated over 15,000 TCR beta sequences with HLA alleles at 0.05 false discovery rate.

The sample was PBMCs. V is TRBV7-6 and J is TRBJ2-1; 7 positions agree with TRBD2. The TCR comes from a man aged 35-49 years in good health and CMV-seronegative. The CDR3 DNA sequence: TGTGCCAGCAGCCCTAGCGGTTCCTCCTACAATGAGCAGTTCTTC. It encodes CASSPSGSSYNEQFF.